What follows describes a single T cell receptor beta chain. Its target is unknown. This CDR3 is 14 amino acids long. Germline CDR1 is SGHRS and CDR2 is YFSETQ. V lost 5 bases and J lost 3, with 15 bases in between. During colonoscopy, one to two rectal pinch biopsies were collected. No immunosuppressive drugs were given to ulcerative colitis patients before diagnostic colonoscopy. The survey-level immunoSEQ assay was used. Sequencing was performed with immunoSEQ multiplex PCR; in TCRdb, only in-frame clones are kept and a portion is missing. Here the sample spans 45,000 to 55,000 clones, 78% being singletons. This sample is drawn from a study of pediatric ulcerative colitis. Study-wide results and caveats: Acute severe colitis showed lower rectal diversity from clonal expansions. Two rectal clonotypes were found only in ulcerative colitis patients, all of them.

This sequence was found in a girl between 10 and 17 years old with moderate ulcerative colitis. The material sequenced was gut tissue. J is TRBJ2-7 and V is TRBV5-1; TRBD1 might be the D (5 bases). For the CDR3, the DNA is TGCGCCAGCAGAGATATCCAGGGCGGCTACGAGCAGTACTTC. It encodes CASRDIQGGYEQYF.